Shown below are 3 T cell receptor beta chains from a single sample sequenced in a study of blood T cell repertoires in COVID-19. Profiling relied on immunoSEQ multiplex PCR, and the TCRdb table lists in-frame clones only, not all of them. In the table there are 200,000 to 250,000 clones, 88% of which are singletons. The source material was peripheral blood. The receptors shown here come from a man younger than 35 with active or convalescent COVID-19.

This clone was recorded a few times. The chain combines TRBV18 with TRBJ1-2; 9 bases map to TRBD1. This CDR3 has 13 residues. CDR1 KGHSH and CDR2 LQKENI come from the germline V gene. The junction had 5 bases not matched to a gene; V was cut back by 6 bases and J by 6 bases. CDR3 sequence: CASSPTGGDGYTF. The CDR3 DNA reads TGTGCCAGCTCCCCCACAGGGGGCGATGGCTACACCTTC.

The rearrangement joins TRBV5-1 to TRBJ2-6; 7 bases fit TRBD1. Germline CDR1 and CDR2: SGHRS and YFSETQ. The CDR3 loop spans 17 amino acids. J lost 3 bases, V lost 5 bases, and 11 bases had no gene match. The CDR3 DNA follows: TGCGCCAGCAGACATAAAACAGGGGCGGGTGGGGCCAACGTCCTGACTTTC. This encodes CASRHKTGAGGANVLTF.

This rearrangement joins TRBV4-1 to TRBJ2-7; 9 bases are shared with TRBD1. Per the germline V gene, CDR1 is MGHRA and CDR2 is YSYEKL. The CDR3 loop spans 15 amino acids. V gave up 7 bases and J gave up 2 bases; unmatched junction bases: 9. The CDR3, as DNA: TGCGCCAGCACTCAACCCGGGACAGGGACCTACGAGCAGTACTTC. Its protein product is CASTQPGTGTYEQYF.